These T cell receptor beta chains were read from a single sample in a study of T cells in Graves' hyperthyroidism and ophthalmopathy. TCRdb reprocessed the multiplex PCR reads with MiXCR, giving one entry per CDR3 protein. The table has 600,000 to 650,000 distinct CDR3 sequences, 15% to 20% seen once. Sequencing was performed on blood. The receptors shown here come from a woman aged 30 to 39 with Graves' hyperthyroidism. CDR3s leave out the opening cysteine and the closing phenylalanine or tryptophan.

J gene: TRBJ2-7
CDR3 length: 11
V gene: TRBV7-9
CDR3 protein: ASSPKTSYEQY

J gene: TRBJ2-7
CDR3 length: 13
V gene: TRBV11-1
CDR3 protein: ASSLGPTGTYEQY

J gene: TRBJ2-1
CDR3 length: 14
V gene: TRBV20-1
CDR3 protein: SARDWGTSTYNEQF

J gene: TRBJ1-1
CDR3 length: 14
V gene: TRBV20-1
CDR3 protein: SARGGWDSRNTEAF

J gene: TRBJ1-1
CDR3 length: 14
V gene: TRBV9
CDR3 protein: ASSSSLGTGATEAF

J gene: TRBJ2-1
CDR3 length: 14
V gene: TRBV6-2/TRBV6-3
CDR3 protein: ASSEFTSGTNNEQF

J gene: TRBJ1-2
CDR3 length: 11
V gene: TRBV10-3
CDR3 protein: AISGSGDYGYT

J gene: TRBJ2-7
CDR3 length: 12
V gene: TRBV2
CDR3 protein: ASRTPGASYEQY

J gene: TRBJ1-4
CDR3 length: 14
V gene: TRBV5-1
CDR3 protein: ASSWTPTATNEKLF

J gene: TRBJ2-7
CDR3 length: 12
V gene: TRBV7-8
CDR3 protein: ASSLARYSYEQY

J gene: TRBJ2-5
CDR3 length: 11
V gene: TRBV29-1
CDR3 protein: SVRGQGGETQY

J gene: TRBJ1-1
CDR3 length: 13
V gene: TRBV12-3/TRBV12-4
CDR3 protein: ASSSRTGGITGAF

J gene: TRBJ2-1
CDR3 length: 14
V gene: TRBV7-2
CDR3 protein: ASSLVLGTAYNEQF

J gene: TRBJ2-4
CDR3 length: 14
V gene: TRBV18
CDR3 protein: ASSPRDSLAKNIQY

J gene: TRBJ1-1
CDR3 length: 12
V gene: TRBV29-1
CDR3 protein: SVDRDTMNTEAF

J gene: TRBJ2-1
CDR3 length: 12
V gene: TRBV11-2
CDR3 protein: ASSPQDRRNEQF

J gene: TRBJ2-2
CDR3 length: 12
V gene: TRBV6-2/TRBV6-3
CDR3 protein: ATPADANTGELS

J gene: TRBJ1-5
CDR3 length: 13
V gene: TRBV5-1
CDR3 protein: ASREGQLSNQPQH

J gene: TRBJ2-1
CDR3 length: 12
V gene: TRBV30
CDR3 protein: AWSVWTGNNEQF

J gene: TRBJ2-5
CDR3 length: 12
V gene: TRBV28
CDR3 protein: ASSSGQDQETQY

J gene: TRBJ2-7
CDR3 length: 10
V gene: TRBV7-2
CDR3 protein: ASSLGVNEQY

J gene: TRBJ1-1
CDR3 length: 12
V gene: TRBV19
CDR3 protein: ASSYHTVNTEAF

J gene: TRBJ1-2
CDR3 length: 11
V gene: TRBV28
CDR3 protein: ASSLGISRGYT

J gene: TRBJ2-3
CDR3 length: 15
V gene: TRBV20-1
CDR3 protein: SASRLAGGRVTKTQY

J gene: TRBJ2-1
CDR3 length: 10
V gene: TRBV4-1
CDR3 protein: ASSHTGDEQF

J gene: TRBJ2-1
CDR3 length: 11
V gene: TRBV20-1
CDR3 protein: SAPKESYNEQF

J gene: TRBJ2-7
CDR3 length: 13
V gene: TRBV20-1
CDR3 protein: SARDSRAIVYEQY

J gene: TRBJ2-1
CDR3 length: 11
V gene: TRBV29-1
CDR3 protein: STGLAGYNEQF

J gene: .
CDR3 length: 13
V gene: TRBV4-1
CDR3 protein: ASSREGGWGNEQY

J gene: TRBJ2-7
CDR3 length: 13
V gene: TRBV6-1
CDR3 protein: ASSSLPVSSYEQY

J gene: TRBJ1-5
CDR3 length: 10
V gene: TRBV2
CDR3 protein: ASKLYGQPQH

J gene: TRBJ2-1
CDR3 length: 19
V gene: TRBV20-1
CDR3 protein: SARDQSAIAGEAPYYNEQF

J gene: TRBJ2-3
CDR3 length: 13
V gene: TRBV12-3/TRBV12-4
CDR3 protein: ASSLGGGYTDTQY